This TCR beta chain was sequenced for a study of identical twins. This clonotype has ten or more counts. The V end was cut by 7 bases, the J end by 9 bases, with 13 bases between. The CDR3 runs to 11 residues. CDR1 is SQVTM, CDR2 ANQGSEA, per germline. MiXCR, applied by TCRdb to the 5' RACE reads, yields one record per CDR3 protein. The sample holds hundreds of thousands of distinct CDR3 sequences, 8% to 9% seen once. These same records also appear under a second study, on yellow fever vaccine responses in identical twins.

The V gene is TRBV29-1, the J gene TRBJ2-1; D may be TRBD2 (5 bases). The receptor comes from a woman younger than 30 in good health. Sequenced input: PBMCs. The CDR3 DNA sequence: TGCAGCGCCGGACGGGGTGGTGAGCAGTTCTTC. Translating it yields CSAGRGGEQFF.